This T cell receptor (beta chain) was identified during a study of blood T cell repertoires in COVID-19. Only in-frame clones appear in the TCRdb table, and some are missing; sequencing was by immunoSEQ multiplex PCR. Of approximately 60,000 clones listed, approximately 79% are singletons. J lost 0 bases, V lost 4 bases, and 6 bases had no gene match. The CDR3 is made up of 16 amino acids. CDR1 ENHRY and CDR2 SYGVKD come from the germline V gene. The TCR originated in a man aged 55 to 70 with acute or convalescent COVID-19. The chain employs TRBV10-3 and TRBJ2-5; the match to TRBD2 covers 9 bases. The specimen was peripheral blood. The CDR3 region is CAISAKRGAYQETQYF. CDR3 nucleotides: TGTGCCATCAGTGCTAAGCGGGGGGCCTACCAAGAGACCCAGTACTTC.